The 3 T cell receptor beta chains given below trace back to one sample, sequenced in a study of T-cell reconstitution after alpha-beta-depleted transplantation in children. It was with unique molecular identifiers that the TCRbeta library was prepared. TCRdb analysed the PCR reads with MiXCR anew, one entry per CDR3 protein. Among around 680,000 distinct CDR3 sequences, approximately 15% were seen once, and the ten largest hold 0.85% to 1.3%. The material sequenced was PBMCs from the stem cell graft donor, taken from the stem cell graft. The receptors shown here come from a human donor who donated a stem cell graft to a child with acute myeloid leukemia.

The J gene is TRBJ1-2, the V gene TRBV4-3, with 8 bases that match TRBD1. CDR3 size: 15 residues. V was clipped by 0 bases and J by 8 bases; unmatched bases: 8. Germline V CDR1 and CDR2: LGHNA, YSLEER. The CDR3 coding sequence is TGCGCCAGCAGCCAAGAGCCCGCAGGGGGCCCGGGCTACACCTTC. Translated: CASSQEPAGGPGYTF.

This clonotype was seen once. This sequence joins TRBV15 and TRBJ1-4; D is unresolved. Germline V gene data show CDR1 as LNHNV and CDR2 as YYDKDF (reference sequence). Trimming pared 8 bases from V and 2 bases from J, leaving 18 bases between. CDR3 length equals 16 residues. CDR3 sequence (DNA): TGTGCCACCTCTGACCCGTTCGGACGGACTAATGAAAAACTGTTTTTT. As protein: CATSDPFGRTNEKLFF.

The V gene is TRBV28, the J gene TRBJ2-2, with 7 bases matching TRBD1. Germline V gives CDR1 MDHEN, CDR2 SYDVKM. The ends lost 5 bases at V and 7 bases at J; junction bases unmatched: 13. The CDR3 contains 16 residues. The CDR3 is CASSIQGYSLYGELFF. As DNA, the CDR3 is TGTGCCAGCAGTATACAGGGGTATTCTTTGTACGGGGAGCTGTTTTTT.